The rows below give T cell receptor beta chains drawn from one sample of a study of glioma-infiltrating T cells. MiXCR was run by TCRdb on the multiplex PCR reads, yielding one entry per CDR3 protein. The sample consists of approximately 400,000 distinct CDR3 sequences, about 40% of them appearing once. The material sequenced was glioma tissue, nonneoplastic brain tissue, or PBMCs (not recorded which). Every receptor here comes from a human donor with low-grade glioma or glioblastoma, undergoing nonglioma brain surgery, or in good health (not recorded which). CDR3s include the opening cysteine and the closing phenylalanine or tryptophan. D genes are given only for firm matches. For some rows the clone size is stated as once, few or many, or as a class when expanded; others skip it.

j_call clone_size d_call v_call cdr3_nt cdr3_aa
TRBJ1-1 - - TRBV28 TGTGGCAGCAGTTTAGGGATAGGAGGATACGCTGAAGCTTTCTTT CGSSLGIGGYAEAFF
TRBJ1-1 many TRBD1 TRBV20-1 TGCAGTGCTATGGGACAGCTGCGGACTGAAGCTTTCTTT CSAMGQLRTEAFF
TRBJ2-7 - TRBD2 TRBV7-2 TGTGCCAGCAGCTTAGATGGGACTAGCGGATCCTACGAGCAGTACTTC CASSLDGTSGSYEQYF
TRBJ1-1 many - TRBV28 TGTGCCAGCAGCCCCTCGGGGGTACGTGAAGCTTTCTTT CASSPSGVREAFF
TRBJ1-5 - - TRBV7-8 TGTGCCAGCAGCGCGGGACGGATCAATCAGCCCCAGCATTTT CASSAGRINQPQHF
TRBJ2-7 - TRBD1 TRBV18 TGTGCCAGCTCACCACCTATGCGAGGGGGCTTCTACGAGCAGTACTTC CASSPPMRGGFYEQYF
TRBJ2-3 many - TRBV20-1 TGCAGTGCTAGAGCTAGCGATGGCACAGATACGCAGTATTTT CSARASDGTDTQYF
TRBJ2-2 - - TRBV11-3 TGTGCCAGTCAAAGGGGACCCCTCACCGGGGAGCTGTTTTTT CASQRGPLTGELFF
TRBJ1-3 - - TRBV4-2 TGTGCCAGCAGCCAAGGATATCCGGGTAAATCTGGAAACACCATATATTTT CASSQGYPGKSGNTIYF
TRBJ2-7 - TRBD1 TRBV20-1 TGCAGTGCTGCCCAGGGGGTTTCTGCCTACGAGCAGTACTTC CSAAQGVSAYEQYF
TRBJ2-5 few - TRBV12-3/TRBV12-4 TGTGCCAGCAGTCCAAACTCTGGGGAGACCCAGTACTTC CASSPNSGETQYF
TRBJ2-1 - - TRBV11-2 TGTGCCAGCAGCCAGACCGGAGGAGGTGAGCAGTTCTTC CASSQTGGGEQFF
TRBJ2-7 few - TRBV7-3 TGTGCCAGCAGGGTTTCCTACGAGCAGTACTTC CASRVSYEQYF
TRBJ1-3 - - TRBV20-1 TGCAGTGCTCCGGACAGAACCTCTGGAAACACCATATATTTT CSAPDRTSGNTIYF
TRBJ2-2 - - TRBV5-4 TGTGCCAGCAGTGGGCCCGGGGAGCTGTTTTTT CASSGPGELFF
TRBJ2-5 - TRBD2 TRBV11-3 TGTGCCAGCAGCTTCGGACTAGCGGGAGAAGAGACCCAGTACTTC CASSFGLAGEETQYF
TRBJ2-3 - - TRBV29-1 TGCAGCGTTATTGACGGTGGCACAGATACGCAGTATTTT CSVIDGGTDTQYF
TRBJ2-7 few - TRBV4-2 TGTGCCAGCAGCCAAGGGTGGGGATACGAGCAGTACTTC CASSQGWGYEQYF
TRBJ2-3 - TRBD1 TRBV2 TGTGCCAGCAGTGCCCCCCAGGGGGCTAGCGGCACAGATACGCAGTATTTT CASSAPQGASGTDTQYF
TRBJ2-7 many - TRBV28 TGTGCCAGCAGGGAGGGTGACGAGCAGTACTTC CASREGDEQYF
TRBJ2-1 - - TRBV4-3 TGCGCCAGCAGCCAAGCGATTTCGGACGTCTACAATGAGCAGTTCTTC CASSQAISDVYNEQFF
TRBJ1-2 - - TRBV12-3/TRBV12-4 TGTGCCAGCAGTTTAGAGGGAGCTCGCTACACCTTC CASSLEGARYTF
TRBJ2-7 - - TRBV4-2 TGTGCCAGCAGCCAAGAGGCGGGGAAGTGGTACGAGCAGTACTTC CASSQEAGKWYEQYF
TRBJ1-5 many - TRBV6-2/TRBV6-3 TGTGCCAGCAGTTACACAGGGAGCAATCAGCCCCAGCATTTT CASSYTGSNQPQHF
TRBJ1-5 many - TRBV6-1 TGTGCCAGCAGTGCGATGGAGCACCACCTGTGGGGCAATCAGCCCCAGCATTTT CASSAMEHHLWGNQPQHF
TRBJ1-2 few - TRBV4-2 TGTGCCAGCAGCCAAGACGAACGGAACTATGGCTACACCTTC CASSQDERNYGYTF
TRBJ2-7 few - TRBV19 TGTGCCAGTAGTATATCGTGGCGGGAAGCCTACGAGCAGTACTTC CASSISWREAYEQYF